The clone carrying this T cell receptor beta chain has just one count. Its antigen is undetermined. The CDR3 extends over 16 amino acids. V dropped 0 bases and J dropped 1 base, with 10 bases sitting between them. CDR1 MNHEY and CDR2 SMNVEV come from the germline V gene (reference sequence). These data are taken from a study of PD-1 blockade in classical Hodgkin lymphoma. Assay: immunoSEQ multiplex PCR; the TCRdb copy retains only in-frame clones and omits some. The table has tens of thousands of clones, 70% to 80% seen once; the top ten hold roughly a fifth. Study observations and caveats: Whereas CD4+ TCR diversity had risen significantly by C4D1, CD8+ TCR diversity had not. Newly diagnosed patients had diversity similar to the baseline diversity of complete responders.

Regarding time point: cycle 4 day 1 (C4D1), after 6 weeks of nivolumab. Following autologous stem cell transplantation, relapse occurred in every patient, and exposure to brentuximab vedotin varied. This clonotype was sampled from a human donor with classical Hodgkin lymphoma. The J gene is TRBJ1-5, the V gene TRBV27; D gene ambiguous. Source: peripheral blood mononuclear cells (PBMCs), taken before the fourth cycle of nivolumab. The CDR3 DNA reads as TGTGCCAGCAGTTTATCCCCCACGGACAGCAATCAGCCCCAGCATTTT. Translation gives CASSLSPTDSNQPQHF.